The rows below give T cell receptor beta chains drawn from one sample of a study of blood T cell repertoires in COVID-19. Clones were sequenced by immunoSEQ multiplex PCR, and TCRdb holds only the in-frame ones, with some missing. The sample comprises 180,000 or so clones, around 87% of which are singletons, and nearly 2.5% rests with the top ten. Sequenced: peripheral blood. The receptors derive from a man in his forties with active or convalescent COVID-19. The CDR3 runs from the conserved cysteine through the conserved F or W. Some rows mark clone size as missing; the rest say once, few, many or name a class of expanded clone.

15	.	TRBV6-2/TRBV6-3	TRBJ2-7	CASSLGWDFSYEQYF
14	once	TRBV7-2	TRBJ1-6	CASSLDRGYSPLHF
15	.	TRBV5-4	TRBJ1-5	CASRNGPGGNQPQHF
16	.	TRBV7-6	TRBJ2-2	CASSPRQGANTGELFF
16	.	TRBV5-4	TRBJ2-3	CASSSPTSGETDTQYF
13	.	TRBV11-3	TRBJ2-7	CASSLGRGHEQYF
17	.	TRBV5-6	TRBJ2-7	CASSPTPLAPYSYEQYF
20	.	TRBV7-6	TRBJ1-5	CASSLRQGFPSFYGNQPQHF
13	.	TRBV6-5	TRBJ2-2	CASSQGNTGELFF
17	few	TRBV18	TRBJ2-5	CASSPGFLLAGLETQYF
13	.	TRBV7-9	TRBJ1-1	CASRPQGQAEAFF
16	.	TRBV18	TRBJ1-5	CASSPSAPRGAQPQHF
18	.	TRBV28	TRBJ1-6	CASRAPAGHSSYNSPLHF
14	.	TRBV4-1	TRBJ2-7	CASSPSGSYYEQYF
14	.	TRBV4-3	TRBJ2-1	CASSPAVLWSEQFF
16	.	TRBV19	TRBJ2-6	CASSKDRVAGANVLTF
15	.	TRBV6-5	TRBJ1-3	CASSYSGGKGNTIYF
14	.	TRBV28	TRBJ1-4	CASSSRRGGEKLFF
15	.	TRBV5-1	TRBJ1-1	CASSLNGGTNTEAFF
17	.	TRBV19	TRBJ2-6	CASSADRGSLGANVLTF
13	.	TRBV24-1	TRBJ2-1	CANLPPGGLEQFF
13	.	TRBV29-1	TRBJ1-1	CSGWDRGNTEAFF
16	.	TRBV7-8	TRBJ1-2	CASSLVGQGVDYGYTF
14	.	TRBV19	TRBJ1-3	CASSRPGAGNTIYF
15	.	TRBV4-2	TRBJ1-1	CASSQDNRGRSEAFF
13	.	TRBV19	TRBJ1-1	CASRRDRNTEAFF
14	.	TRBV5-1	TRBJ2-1	CASRAGGSYNEQFF
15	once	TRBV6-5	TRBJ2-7	CASSAGTGPSGEQYF
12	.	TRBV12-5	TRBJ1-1	CASGLGGAEAFF
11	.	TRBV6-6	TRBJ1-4	CAIRDREKLFF
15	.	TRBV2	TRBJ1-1	CASSEDITVNTEAFF
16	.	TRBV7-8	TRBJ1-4	CASSFSLSFKNEKLFF
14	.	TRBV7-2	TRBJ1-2	CASTATGGYYGYTF
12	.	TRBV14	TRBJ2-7	CASSGQGVVQYF
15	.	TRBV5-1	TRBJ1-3	CASSLGAKTGNTIYF
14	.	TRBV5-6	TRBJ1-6	CASSLGPSNSPLHF
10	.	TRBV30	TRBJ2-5	CAWSLETQYF
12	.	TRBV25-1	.	CASSVSSHEQYF
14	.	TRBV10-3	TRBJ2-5	CAISSTGGRETQYF